The 27 T cell receptor beta chains below come from one sample, sequenced in a study of cytomegalovirus exposure and HLA in healthy donors. PCR was performed using 60 Vbeta and 13 Jbeta primers. Here immunoSEQ multiplex PCR was the method, and the copy in TCRdb shows in-frame clones only, minus some. Seen here are 80,000 or so clones, under 80% observed once, and the top ten hold around 4.7%. Sequenced input: PBMCs. These receptors all stem from a man aged 60-69 years in good health and CMV-seropositive.

The rearrangement joins TRBV10-2 to TRBJ2-3, with a weak D call TRBD2 (6 bases). Trimming removed 3 bases from V and 1 base from J, with 8 bases in between. Germline V CDR1 and CDR2: WSHSY, SAAADI. There are 14 residues in the CDR3. Here the CDR3 reads CASSDGSRTDTQYF. The CDR3 DNA reads TGCGCCAGCAGTGACGGGAGCCGCACAGATACGCAGTATTTT.

Notes on this clone: Distinct nucleotide sequences in the sample also encode this CDR3. The chain has TRBV18 and TRBJ1-1; unclear D gene. Germline V gives CDR1 KGHSH, CDR2 LQKENI. The CDR3 spans 13 residues. V was clipped by 2 bases and J by 2 bases, with 6 bases between them. CDR3 bases: TGTGCCAGCTCACCAGGAGTAAACACTGAAGCTTTCTTT. This sequence encodes CASSPGVNTEAFF.

CDR3 nucleotide sequence: TGTGCCAGCAGTTCCCACATCGCAACTAATGAAAAACTGTTTTTT. Its protein is CASSSHIATNEKLFF. V is TRBV6-5 and J is TRBJ1-4, with D unresolved. Germline values: CDR1 MNHEY, CDR2 SVGAGI. V lost 4 bases to trimming and J lost 0 bases, with 9 bases between them. CDR3 length equals 15 residues.

The rearrangement links TRBV28 to TRBJ1-2; 7 bases agree with TRBD1. The germline CDR1 and CDR2 sequences are MDHEN and SYDVKM. There are 14 residues in the CDR3. The V segment lost 5 bases and the J segment 5 bases; nucleotides outside the gene matches: 8. CDR3 sequence (DNA): TGTGCCAGCAGTCGGCCGGGACAGCAATATGGCTACACCTTC. This gives the protein CASSRPGQQYGYTF.

The V call is TRBV28, the J call TRBJ2-1; weak D call: TRBD2 (5 bases). This CDR3 has 11 amino acids. Germline-derived CDR1 and CDR2 are MDHEN and SYDVKM. Trimming took off 7 bases at V and 7 bases at J, with 8 bases between the two ends. CDR3 sequence (DNA): TGTGCCAGCACCCAGCGGAATGAGCAGTTCTTC. Translated: CASTQRNEQFF.

The rearrangement uses TRBV5-4 and TRBJ2-1; 7 nucleotides align to TRBD2. J was trimmed by 2 bases and V by 4 bases; bases with no gene match: 3. Germline V lookup: CDR1 SGHNT, CDR2 YYREEE (reference sequence). The CDR3 loop spans 14 amino acids. CDR3 DNA: TGTGCCAGCAGCCCAGCGGGGACCTACAATGAGCAGTTCTTC. Protein sequence: CASSPAGTYNEQFF. Supplemented by reference TRBV5-4 and TRBJ2-1, the full variable domain reads ETGVTQSPTHLIKTRGQQVTLRCSSQSGHNTVSWYQQALGQGPQFIFQYYREEENGRGNFPPRFSGLQFPNYSSELNVNALELDDSALYLCASSPAGTYNEQFFGPGTRLTVL.

By sample share, this clone is medium-sized. The J gene is TRBJ1-4, the V gene TRBV5-4; D ambiguous. Germline values: CDR1 SGHNT, CDR2 YYREEE (reference sequence). The CDR3 loop spans 14 amino acids. With 0 bases removed from V and 2 bases from J, the gap between germline ends came to 5 bases. In nucleotides, the CDR3 is TGTGCCAGCAGCTTGGGACTCACTAATGAAAAACTGTTTTTT. Translated, it gives CASSLGLTNEKLFF.

This clone has more than one count but fewer than ten. One end of the junction does not line up with germline, which may come from a read error. The V call is TRBV5-1, the J call TRBJ2-1; no clear D. The CDR3 has 11 amino acids. Germline V CDR1 and CDR2: SGHRS, YFSETQ. The CDR3 nucleotides read TGCGCCAGCAGCGCCACTCATGAGCCGTTCTTC. As protein: CASSATHEPFF.

The chain has TRBV29-1 and TRBJ2-5, with TRBD1 as a possible D gene (6 bases). CDR1 and CDR2 from the germline V gene are SQVTM and ANQGSEA. The V gene lost 7 bases and the J gene lost 2 bases, with 14 bases spanning the gap. The CDR3 runs to 13 residues. The CDR3 region has the DNA TGCAGCGCCTGGGACACCCTTCAAGAGACCCAGTACTTC. Residues: CSAWDTLQETQYF.

This clone has just one count. The chain combines TRBV5-6 with TRBJ1-6; D is undetermined. This CDR3 has 16 amino acids. Germline CDR1 reads SGHDT; CDR2 reads YYEEEE. V was cut by 3 bases and J by 0 bases, with 10 bases left in between. The DNA for the CDR3 is TGTGCCAGCAGCTCCGCAGGCTACTCCTATAATTCACCCCTCCACTTT. Translated, it gives CASSSAGYSYNSPLHF. Variable domain in full (rest from reference TRBV5-6 and TRBJ1-6): DAGVTQSPTHLIKTRGQQVTLRCSPKSGHDTVSWYQQALGQGPQFIFQYYEEEERQRGNFPDRFSGHQFPNYSSELNVNALLLGDSALYLCASSSAGYSYNSPLHFGNGTRLTVT.

The chain recombines TRBV7-9 with TRBJ2-1; tentative D call: TRBD1 (5 bases). With 5 bases removed from V and 9 bases from J, the gap between germline ends came to 11 bases. There are 12 residues in the CDR3. Germline V gene data show CDR1 as SEHNR and CDR2 as FQNEAQ (reference sequence). CDR3 DNA: TGTGCCAGCAGCCCACAGGATACTGAGCAGTTCTTC. Translation: CASSPQDTEQFF.

The rearrangement uses TRBV11-3 and TRBJ2-7; 7 positions match TRBD2. With 7 bases clipped from V and 6 bases from J, the junction kept 27 bases outside the gene matches. Germline CDR1 reads SGHNT; CDR2 reads YENEEA. CDR3 length: 19 amino acids. CDR3 sequence (DNA): TGTGCCAGCATCCGTAGCTGGGACTACCCGTCCCCCGGTTTGGGCGAGCAGTACTTC. Protein sequence: CASIRSWDYPSPGLGEQYF.

This chain's CDR3 is CASTFGQGAYEQYF. CDR3 nucleotide sequence: TGTGCCAGCACCTTCGGACAGGGGGCTTACGAGCAGTACTTC. The J gene is TRBJ2-7, the V gene TRBV6-5; 11 nucleotides align to TRBD1. Germline CDR1 and CDR2: MNHEY and SVGAGI. This CDR3 has 14 amino acids. The ends lost 7 bases at V and 4 bases at J; junction bases unmatched: 6.

The CDR3 loop reads CASRYTGDGETQYF. CDR3 coding DNA: TGTGCCAGCAGGTACACAGGGGACGGAGAGACCCAGTACTTC. The V and J genes are TRBV7-9 and TRBJ2-5, with 7 nucleotides matching TRBD1. From germline, CDR1 is SEHNR and CDR2 FQNEAQ (reference sequence). CDR3 length: 14 amino acids. With V trimmed by 6 bases and J by 4 bases, 8 bases remained unmatched.

The chain joins TRBV7-9 to TRBJ1-2; no clear D. This CDR3 is 14 amino acids long. V was trimmed by 3 bases and J by 3 bases, leaving 11 bases between them. In germline, CDR1 is SEHNR, CDR2 FQNEAQ (reference sequence). The CDR3 protein is CASSLRAVDYGYTF. The CDR3 DNA is TGTGCCAGCAGCTTGAGGGCAGTTGACTATGGCTACACCTTC.

The genes are TRBV7-9 and TRBJ2-5, with TRBD1 matching over 9 bases. The junction had 5 bases not matched to a gene; V was cut back by 1 base and J by 2 bases. Germline V gives CDR1 SEHNR, CDR2 FQNEAQ (reference sequence). CDR3 length: 16 residues. CDR3 residues: CASSLEPGQGQETQYF. The CDR3 DNA follows: TGTGCCAGCAGCTTAGAACCGGGACAGGGACAAGAGACCCAGTACTTC.

V and J are TRBV5-6 and TRBJ2-5; the match to TRBD1 covers 7 bases. Germline loops: CDR1 SGHDT, CDR2 YYEEEE. The J segment lost 11 bases and the V segment lost 0 bases, leaving 7 bases of the junction unmatched. The CDR3 covers 13 residues. The CDR3 nucleotides read TGTGCCAGCAGCTTGGAGGACAGGACAAGGCAGTACTTC. Residues: CASSLEDRTRQYF.

The V and J genes are TRBV7-2 and TRBJ2-5; 7 nucleotides line up with TRBD1. CDR1 is SGHTA, CDR2 FQGNSA, per germline. The CDR3 has 14 amino acids. The V segment lost 5 bases and the J segment 4 bases; nucleotides outside the gene matches: 7. CDR3 sequence (DNA): TGTGCCAGCAGCAGAACAGGGGTAGGAGAGACCCAGTACTTC. This sequence encodes CASSRTGVGETQYF.

V is TRBV4-1 and J is TRBJ2-2; 11 bases match TRBD2. The V and J ends lost 3 bases and 5 bases, in that order; junction bases with no gene match: 11. Germline V gives CDR1 MGHRA, CDR2 YSYEKL. CDR3 length: 18 amino acids. The CDR3 sequence: CASSHLSRLAGGTGELFF. For the CDR3, the DNA is TGCGCCAGCAGCCACCTGAGTAGGCTAGCGGGAGGTACCGGGGAGCTGTTTTTT.

This chain joins TRBV7-2 and TRBJ2-3; TRBD2 agrees at 9 bases. V shed 5 bases and J 1 base; nucleotides not matched to a gene: 4. The length of the CDR3 is 15 residues. Germline CDR1 is SGHTA and CDR2 is FQGNSA. CDR3 amino acids: CASSLQRGGTDTQYF. The CDR3 DNA follows: TGTGCCAGCAGCCTACAGCGGGGGGGCACAGATACGCAGTATTTT. Full variable domain (rest looked up from reference TRBV7-2 and TRBJ2-3): GAGVSQSPSNKVTEKGKDVELRCDPISGHTALYWYRQSLGQGLEFLIYFQGNSAPDKSGLPSDRFSAERTGGSVSTLTIQRTQQEDSAVYLCASSLQRGGTDTQYFGPGTRLTVL.

This rearrangement joins TRBV11-3 to TRBJ2-1, with D tentatively TRBD2 (5 bases). The CDR3 has 17 residues. CDR1 is SGHNT and CDR2 is YENEEA in the germline V gene. V was shortened by 4 bases and J by 7 bases, with 23 bases between the two germline ends. CDR3 residues: CASSSYDEGEGRNEQFF. CDR3 in DNA: TGTGCCAGCAGCTCATATGATGAGGGTGAAGGGCGGAATGAGCAGTTCTTC. The variable domain in full, with the rest retrieved from reference TRBV11-3 and TRBJ2-1, is EAGVVQSPRYKIIEKKQPVAFWCNPISGHNTLYWYLQNLGQGPELLIRYENEEAVDDSQLPKDRFSAERLKGVDSTLKIQPAELGDSAVYLCASSSYDEGEGRNEQFFGPGTRLTVL.

The J gene is TRBJ2-1, the V gene TRBV9, with 11 nucleotides matching TRBD2. Germline CDR1 is SGDLS and CDR2 is YYNGEE. This CDR3 has 17 amino acids. The J segment lost 9 bases and the V segment lost 0 bases, leaving 11 bases of the junction unmatched. CDR3: CASSVGGTSGPISEQFF. CDR3 nucleotides: TGTGCCAGCAGCGTAGGGGGGACTAGCGGACCTATAAGTGAGCAGTTCTTC.

The rearrangement joins TRBV12-5 to TRBJ1-1; D gene ambiguous. This CDR3 spans 13 amino acids. The germline V and J ends were trimmed by 4 bases and 7 bases, with 13 bases remaining between them. CDR1 and CDR2 (germline): LGHNT, FRNRAP. The CDR3 reads CASGSPGKLEAFF. CDR3 DNA sequence: TGTGCTAGTGGTTCCCCCGGGAAGCTTGAAGCTTTCTTT.

The V and J genes are TRBV10-3 and TRBJ2-1; TRBD1 aligns across 8 bases. With V trimmed by 5 bases and J by 6 bases, 9 bases remained unmatched. The CDR3 is 15 amino acids. Germline V gene data show CDR1 as ENHRY and CDR2 as SYGVKD. DNA for the CDR3: TGTGCCATCAGTTCCGGGACAGGCGGACCCAATGAGCAGTTCTTC. Translated: CAISSGTGGPNEQFF.

The V gene is TRBV2, the J gene TRBJ1-5; 8 nucleotides align to TRBD1. The V and J ends lost 6 bases and 7 bases, in that order; junction bases with no gene match: 5. The CDR3 totals 13 residues. Germline CDR1 and CDR2: SNHLY and FYNNEI. CDR3 DNA sequence: TGTGCCAGCAGCTTCTCAGGGGGCCAGCCCCAGCATTTT. This codes for CASSFSGGQPQHF.

This clone was detected a few times. The chain employs TRBV4-2 and TRBJ2-5; 8 positions agree with TRBD1. V was pared by 2 bases and J by 1 base, with 0 bases of the junction left unmatched. The germline V gene encodes CDR1 LGHNA and CDR2 YNFKEQ. The CDR3 contains 14 residues. DNA for the CDR3: TGTGCCAGCAGCCAACAGGGGGCCCAAGAGACCCAGTACTTC. It encodes CASSQQGAQETQYF.

The J gene is TRBJ2-1, the V gene TRBV28; 14 bases are a match to TRBD2. V was clipped by 6 bases and J by 0 bases; unmatched bases: 7. The CDR3 consists of 18 residues. Germline CDR1 MDHEN, CDR2 SYDVKM. The CDR3 DNA reads TGTGCCAGCAGAACGGGACTAGCGGGGGCATACTCCTACAATGAGCAGTTCTTC. Translating it yields CASRTGLAGAYSYNEQFF.